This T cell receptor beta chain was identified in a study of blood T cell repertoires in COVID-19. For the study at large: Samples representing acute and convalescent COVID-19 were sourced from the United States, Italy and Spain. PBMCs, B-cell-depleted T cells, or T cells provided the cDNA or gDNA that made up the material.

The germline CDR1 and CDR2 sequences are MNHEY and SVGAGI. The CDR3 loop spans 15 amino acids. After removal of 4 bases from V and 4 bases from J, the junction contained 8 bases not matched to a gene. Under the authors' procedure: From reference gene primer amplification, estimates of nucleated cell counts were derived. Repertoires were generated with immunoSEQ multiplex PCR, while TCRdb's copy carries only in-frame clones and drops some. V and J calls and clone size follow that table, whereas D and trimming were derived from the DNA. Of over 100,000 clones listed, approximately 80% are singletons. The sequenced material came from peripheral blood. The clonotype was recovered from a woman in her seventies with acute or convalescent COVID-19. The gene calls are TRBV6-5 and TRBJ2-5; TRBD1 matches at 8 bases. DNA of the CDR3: TGTGCCAGCAGTTTGTACCAGACAGGGGTAGAGACCCAGTACTTC. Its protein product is CASSLYQTGVETQYF.